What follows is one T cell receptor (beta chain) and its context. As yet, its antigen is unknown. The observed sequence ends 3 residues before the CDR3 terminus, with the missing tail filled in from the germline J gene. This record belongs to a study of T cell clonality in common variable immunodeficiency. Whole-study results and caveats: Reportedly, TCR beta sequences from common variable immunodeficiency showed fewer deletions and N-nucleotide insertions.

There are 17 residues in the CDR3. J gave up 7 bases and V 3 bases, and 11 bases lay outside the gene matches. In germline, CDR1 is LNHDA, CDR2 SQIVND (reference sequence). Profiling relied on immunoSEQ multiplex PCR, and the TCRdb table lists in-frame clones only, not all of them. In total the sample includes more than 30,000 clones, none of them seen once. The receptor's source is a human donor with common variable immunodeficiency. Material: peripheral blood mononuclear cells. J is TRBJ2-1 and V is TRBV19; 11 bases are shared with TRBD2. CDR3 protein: CASSISGSGRAENEQFF. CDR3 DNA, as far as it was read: TGTGCCAGTAGTATCTCGGGTAGCGGGAGGGCCGAGAATGAG.